A selection of T cell receptor beta chains follows, all from one sample in a study of Graves' ophthalmopathy and Graves' hyperthyroidism. One entry per CDR3 protein, called by TCRdb with MiXCR from the multiplex PCR reads. Among under 350,000 distinct CDR3 sequences listed, roughly 15% were seen once. The specimen was peripheral blood. The receptors derive from an adult man with Graves' ophthalmopathy. Each CDR3 is given with its conserved first and last residue. Each record gives: D gene, clone size, CDR3 length, V gene, J gene, CDR3 protein, CDR3 DNA. D genes are given only for firm matches. Clone size is shown for a subset of rows, as once, few, many or a class of expanded clone.

NA	many	13	TRBV7-9	TRBJ2-7	CASSVITAYEQYF	TGTGCCAGCAGCGTCATTACAGCCTACGAGCAGTACTTC
NA	NA	12	TRBV30	TRBJ2-7	CAWSMEGVEQYF	TGTGCCTGGAGTATGGAGGGGGTTGAGCAGTACTTC
TRBD1	NA	16	TRBV11-2	TRBJ1-2	CASSLDGAGGFYGYTF	TGTGCCAGCAGCTTAGACGGGGCAGGGGGTTTTTATGGCTACACCTTC
TRBD2	many	15	TRBV7-8	TRBJ2-7	CASSWELAGAVEQYF	TGTGCCAGCAGCTGGGAGTTAGCGGGAGCGGTCGAGCAGTACTTC
NA	many	13	TRBV6-5	TRBJ1-5	CASSKPSLEPQHF	TGTGCCAGCAGTAAACCGAGTCTGGAGCCCCAGCATTTT
NA	many	16	TRBV29-1	TRBJ2-5	CSVWGSGGGVAETQYF	TGCAGCGTTTGGGGGTCCGGTGGTGGGGTCGCGGAGACCCAGTACTTC
NA	NA	15	TRBV7-8	TRBJ2-7	CASSSASGGIYEQYF	TGTGCCAGCAGCTCCGCCAGTGGGGGTATCTACGAGCAGTACTTC
NA	many	15	TRBV4-2	TRBJ1-2	CASRMRTDANYGYTF	TGTGCCAGCCGAATGAGGACAGATGCTAACTATGGCTACACCTTC
NA	many	13	TRBV19	TRBJ2-7	CASIRAGTNEQYF	TGTGCCAGTATCAGGGCCGGGACCAACGAGCAGTACTTC
NA	many	14	TRBV28	TRBJ2-5	CASSFQRLRETQYF	TGTGCCAGCAGTTTCCAGCGGCTCAGGGAGACCCAGTACTTC
NA	NA	13	TRBV5-1	TRBJ2-6	CASSFAGANVLTF	TGCGCCAGCAGCTTTGCTGGGGCCAACGTCCTGACTTTC
NA	many	14	TRBV30	TRBJ1-3	CAWSLGSSGNTIYF	TGTGCCTGGAGCTTGGGGAGCTCTGGAAACACCATATATTTT
TRBD1	NA	16	TRBV6-1	TRBJ1-1	CASSTTSDRVDTEAFF	TGTGCCAGCAGCACTACCAGCGACAGGGTTGACACTGAAGCTTTCTTT
TRBD2	many	16	TRBV2	TRBJ2-5	CASTDLAGVIQETQYF	TGTGCCAGCACAGACCTAGCGGGGGTGATCCAAGAGACCCAGTACTTC
NA	many	15	TRBV6-5	TRBJ1-1	CASSYSLSTGNEAFF	TGTGCCAGCAGTTACTCTCTTTCTACAGGGAACGAAGCTTTCTTT
NA	NA	15	TRBV9	TRBJ1-1	CASSVRPGHNTEAFF	TGTGCCAGCAGCGTACGCCCAGGACACAACACTGAAGCTTTCTTT
TRBD1	many	15	TRBV15	TRBJ2-5	CATSRGQGTQETQYF	TGTGCCACCAGCAGGGGACAGGGGACTCAAGAGACCCAGTACTTC
NA	many	16	TRBV11-3	TRBJ2-3	CASSSYKLSNGDTQYF	TGTGCCAGCAGCTCTTACAAGCTTTCGAATGGTGATACGCAGTATTTT
NA	many	15	TRBV24-1	TRBJ1-1	CATSWGSLTNTEAFF	TGTGCCACCAGTTGGGGGTCACTCACAAACACTGAAGCTTTCTTT
NA	many	13	TRBV2	TRBJ2-5	CASSVSGLETQYF	TGTGCCAGCAGTGTTTCAGGGCTTGAGACCCAGTACTTC
NA	many	13	TRBV12-3/TRBV12-4	TRBJ1-3	CASTQTRANTIYF	TGTGCCAGCACCCAGACGAGGGCTAACACCATATATTTT
NA	few	14	TRBV6-2/TRBV6-3	TRBJ1-2	CASSTPGTAGGYTF	TGTGCCAGCAGTACCCCCGGGACGGCAGGCGGCTACACCTTC
NA	many	14	TRBV5-1	TRBJ1-1	CASSLVRANTEAFF	TGTGCCAGCAGCTTGGTCAGGGCGAACACTGAAGCTTTCTTT
NA	many	15	TRBV20-1	TRBJ1-5	CSAARTDYSNQPQHF	TGCAGTGCTGCCCGGACAGATTATAGCAATCAGCCCCAGCATTTT
NA	many	14	TRBV20-1	TRBJ2-7	CSARAGGRSYEQYF	TGCAGTGCAAGGGCAGGGGGGAGGTCCTACGAGCAGTACTTC
TRBD1	many	16	TRBV6-5	TRBJ1-5	CASSYSGGGNNQPQHF	TGTGCCAGCAGTTACTCGGGAGGGGGCAACAATCAGCCCCAGCATTTT
TRBD1	many	13	TRBV20-1	TRBJ2-5	CSALRDSQETQYF	TGCAGTGCACTCCGGGACAGCCAAGAGACCCAGTACTTC
NA	many	12	TRBV27	TRBJ1-6	CASSLPGSPLHF	TGTGCCAGCAGTTTACCCGGTTCACCCCTCCACTTT
NA	many	11	TRBV29-1	TRBJ2-7	CSVDIGVEQYF	TGCAGCGTTGATATCGGGGTAGAGCAGTACTTC
NA	NA	17	TRBV3-1	TRBJ2-3	CASSLLTTGGSTDTQYF	TGTGCCAGCAGCCTCCTCACGACAGGCGGTAGCACAGATACGCAGTATTTT
NA	many	14	TRBV2	TRBJ2-7	CASRGLFPPHEQYF	TGTGCCAGCAGGGGTCTTTTCCCGCCCCACGAGCAGTACTTC
NA	many	14	TRBV12-3/TRBV12-4	TRBJ2-7	CASSSRPWAYEQYF	TGTGCCAGCAGCTCACGGCCGTGGGCCTACGAGCAGTACTTC